This T cell receptor (beta chain) emerged from a study of PD-L1 blockade in urothelial cancer. Study overall: Atezolizumab at 1,200 mg intravenously every 3 weeks was started by patients around 2014.

Comment on this clone: Its antigen remains unidentified.

The CDR3 is made up of 18 amino acids. Between the trimmed V and J ends, which lost 2 bases and 2 bases, there was a span of 16 bases. Germline-derived CDR1 and CDR2 are MNHEY and SMNVEV (reference sequence). Study observations and caveats: Better progression-free and overall survival followed lower pretreatment blood clonality.

Each patient supplied 1 to 8 pretreatment and on-treatment samples. TCRdb's table, derived via immunoSEQ multiplex PCR, lists solely in-frame clones and lacks some. The repertoire consists of 25,000 to 35,000 clones, with 80% to 90% occurring once and the leading ten covering 3.7%. This chain uses TRBV27 with TRBJ2-6; tentative D call: TRBD2 (7 bases). The source is a man aged 50 or older with urothelial cancer. Sequencing was performed on PBMCs, taken around atezolizumab (anti-PD-L1) treatment. In nucleotides, the CDR3 is TGTGCCAGCAGTTTAGGAGAGTACGGGGGGCCTGGGGCCAACGTCCTGACTTTC. As protein: CASSLGEYGGPGANVLTF.